The source of this T cell receptor beta chain is a study of T cell repertoires and Cas9 in healthy adults. Study in general: CD4 and CD8 compartments: SpCas9-reactive T cells profiled for potency, cytotoxicity, lineage. Notes on the study in general: Reportedly, SpCas9-reactive effector T cell proliferation and function were mitigated by SpCas9-reactive Tregs in vitro.

Remarks on this clone: Its antigen is not identified.

Germline V gives CDR1 SGDLS, CDR2 YYNGEE. Trimming took off 3 bases at V and 0 bases at J, with 10 bases between the two ends. CDR3 length equals 15 residues. Sequenced by immunoSEQ multiplex PCR; TCRdb stores in-frame clones only, minus some. The table shows tens of thousands of clones, with about 89% occurring only once. The chain combines TRBV9 with TRBJ2-1, with no clear D. The clonotype was recovered from a human donor in good health. Sequenced input: CD4+ effector T cells (CD127+, CD25-, CD137-, CD154-) from PBMCs; culture status not recorded. The CDR3 bases are TGTGCCAGCAGCGCTAAGACATTCTCCTACAATGAGCAGTTCTTC. Translating it yields CASSAKTFSYNEQFF. Using reference TRBV9 and TRBJ2-1 for the parts outside the CDR3, the full variable domain is DSGVTQTPKHLITATGQRVTLRCSPRSGDLSVYWYQQSLDQGLQFLIQYYNGEERAKGNILERFSAQQFPDLHSELNLSSLELGDSALYFCASSAKTFSYNEQFFGPGTRLTVL.